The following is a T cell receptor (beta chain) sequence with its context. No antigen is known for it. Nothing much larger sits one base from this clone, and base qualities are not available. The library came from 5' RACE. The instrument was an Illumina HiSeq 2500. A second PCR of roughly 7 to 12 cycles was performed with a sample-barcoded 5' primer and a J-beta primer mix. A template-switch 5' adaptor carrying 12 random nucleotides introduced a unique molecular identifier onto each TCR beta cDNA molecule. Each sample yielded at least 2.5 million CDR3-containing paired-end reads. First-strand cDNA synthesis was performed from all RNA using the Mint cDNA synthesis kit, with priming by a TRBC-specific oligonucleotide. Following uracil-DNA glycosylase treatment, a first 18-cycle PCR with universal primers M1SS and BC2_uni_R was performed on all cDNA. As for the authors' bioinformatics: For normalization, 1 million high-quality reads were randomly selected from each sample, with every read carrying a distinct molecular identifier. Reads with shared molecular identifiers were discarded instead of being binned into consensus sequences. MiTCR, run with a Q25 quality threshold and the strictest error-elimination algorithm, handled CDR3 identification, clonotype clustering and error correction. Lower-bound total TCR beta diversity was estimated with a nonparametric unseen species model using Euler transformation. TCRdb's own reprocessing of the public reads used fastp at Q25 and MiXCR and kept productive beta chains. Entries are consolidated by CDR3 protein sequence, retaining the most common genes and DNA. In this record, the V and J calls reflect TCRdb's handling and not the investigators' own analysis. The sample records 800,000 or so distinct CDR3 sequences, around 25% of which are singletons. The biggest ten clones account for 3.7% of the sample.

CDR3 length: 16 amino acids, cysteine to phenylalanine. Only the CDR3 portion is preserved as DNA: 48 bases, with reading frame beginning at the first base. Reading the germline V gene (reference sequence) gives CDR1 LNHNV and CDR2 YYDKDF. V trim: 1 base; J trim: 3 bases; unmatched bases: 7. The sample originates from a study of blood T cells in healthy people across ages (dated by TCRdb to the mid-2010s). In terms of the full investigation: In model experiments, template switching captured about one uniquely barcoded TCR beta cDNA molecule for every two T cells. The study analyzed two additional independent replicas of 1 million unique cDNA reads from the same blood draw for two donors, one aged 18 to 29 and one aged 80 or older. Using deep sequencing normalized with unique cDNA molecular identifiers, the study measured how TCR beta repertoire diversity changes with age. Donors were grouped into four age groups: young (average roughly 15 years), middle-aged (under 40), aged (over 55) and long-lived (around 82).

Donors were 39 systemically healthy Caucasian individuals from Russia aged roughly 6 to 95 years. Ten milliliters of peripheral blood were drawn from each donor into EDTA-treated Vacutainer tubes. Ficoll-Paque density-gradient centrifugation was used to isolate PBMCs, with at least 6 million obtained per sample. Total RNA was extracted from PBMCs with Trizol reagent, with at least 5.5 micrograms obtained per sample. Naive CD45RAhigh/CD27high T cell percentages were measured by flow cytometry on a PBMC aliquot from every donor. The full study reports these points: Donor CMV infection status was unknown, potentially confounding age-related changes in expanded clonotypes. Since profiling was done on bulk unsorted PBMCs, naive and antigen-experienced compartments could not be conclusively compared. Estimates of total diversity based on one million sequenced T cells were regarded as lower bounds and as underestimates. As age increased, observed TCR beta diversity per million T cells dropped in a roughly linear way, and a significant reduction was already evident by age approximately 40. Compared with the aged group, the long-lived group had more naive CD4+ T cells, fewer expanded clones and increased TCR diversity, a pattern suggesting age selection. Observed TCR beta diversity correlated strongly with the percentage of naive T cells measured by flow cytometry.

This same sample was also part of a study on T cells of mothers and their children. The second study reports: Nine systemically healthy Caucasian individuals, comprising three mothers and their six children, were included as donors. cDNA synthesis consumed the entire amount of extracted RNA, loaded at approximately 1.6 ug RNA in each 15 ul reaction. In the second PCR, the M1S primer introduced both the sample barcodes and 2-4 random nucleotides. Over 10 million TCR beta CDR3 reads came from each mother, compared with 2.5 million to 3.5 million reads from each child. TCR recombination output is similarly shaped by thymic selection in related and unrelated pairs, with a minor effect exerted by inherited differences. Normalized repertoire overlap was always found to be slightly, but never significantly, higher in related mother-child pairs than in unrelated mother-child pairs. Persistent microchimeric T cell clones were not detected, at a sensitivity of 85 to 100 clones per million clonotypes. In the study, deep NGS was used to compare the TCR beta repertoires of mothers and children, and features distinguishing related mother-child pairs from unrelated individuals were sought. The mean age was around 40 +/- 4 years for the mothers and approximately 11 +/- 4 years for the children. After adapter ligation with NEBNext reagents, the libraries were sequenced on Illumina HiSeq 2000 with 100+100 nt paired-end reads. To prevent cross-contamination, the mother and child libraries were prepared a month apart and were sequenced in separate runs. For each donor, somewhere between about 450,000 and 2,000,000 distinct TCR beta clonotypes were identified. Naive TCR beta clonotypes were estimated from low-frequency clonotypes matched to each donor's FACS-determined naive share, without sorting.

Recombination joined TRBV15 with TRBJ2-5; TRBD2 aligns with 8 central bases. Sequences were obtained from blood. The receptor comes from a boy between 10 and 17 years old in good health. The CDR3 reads CATSRGLAGGEETQYF. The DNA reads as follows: TGTGCCACCAGCAGAGGTTTGGCGGGGGGAGAAGAGACCCAGTACTTC.